This TCR beta chain was sequenced for a study of T cell changes during pregnancy in multiple sclerosis. The CDR3 loop spans 13 amino acids. Germline CDR1 SNHLY, CDR2 FYNNEI. V was cut by 7 bases and J by 4 bases, with 12 bases left in between. The table came from immunoSEQ multiplex PCR; TCRdb's copy has only in-frame clones and leaves some out. The table lists 60,000 to 70,000 clones, around 91% of them singletons. This rearrangement joins TRBV2 to TRBJ2-3; possible D gene TRBD1, 5 bases. The source material was peripheral blood, sampled in the third trimester of pregnancy. The TCR comes from a female donor in good health, enrolled as a control in a pregnancy study. The CDR3 DNA is TGTGCCAGCATTTTAGGGGCGGCAGATACGCAGTATTTT. It encodes CASILGAADTQYF.